The 9 T cell receptor beta chains below come from one sample, sequenced in a study of post-analysis software for immune sequencing data. Sequencing libraries made from TCR beta cDNA carried unique molecular identifiers. MiXCR, run by TCRdb on the PCR reads, gives a single entry per CDR3 protein. The sample consists of 740,000 or so distinct CDR3 sequences, 53% of them appearing once. Their antigens are not known. Overall study results and limits: The study found TRBV5-6, TRBV5-1 and TRBV20-1 among about five TRBV segments more frequent in patients than controls.

Sequenced: blood. Every receptor here comes from a girl under 18 with multiple sclerosis.

The V and J genes are TRBV20-1 and TRBJ1-1; possibly TRBD1 for D (6 bases). V dropped 3 bases and J dropped 1 base, with 15 bases sitting between them. The CDR3 contains 15 residues. The germline V gene has CDR1 DFQATT and CDR2 SNEGSKA (reference sequence). CDR3 region: CSARRPGVGNTEAFF. The CDR3 region has the DNA TGCAGTGCTAGGAGGCCAGGGGTCGGGAACACTGAAGCTTTCTTT.

This clonotype showed up just a few times. The V gene is TRBV5-1, the J gene TRBJ2-4, with D unclear. The DNA end is more similar to TRBJ2-7, so the J call may be wrong. The CDR3 loop spans 14 amino acids. Germline CDR1 reads SGHRS; CDR2 reads YFSETQ. Here the CDR3 reads CASSFLGATYEQYF. Here the CDR3 DNA reads TGCGCCAGCAGCTTCCTGGGCGCCACCTACGAGCAGTACTTC.

The chain couples TRBV29-1 to TRBJ2-3; either TRBD1 or TRBD2 may supply D (5 bases each). Per the germline V gene, CDR1 is SQVTM and CDR2 is ANQGSEA. Deletions cut 6 bases from V and 0 bases from J, with 10 bases between. CDR3 length equals 13 residues. The CDR3 DNA is TGCAGCGTCCCGGGGCCGAGCACAGATACGCAGTATTTT. Translating gives CSVPGPSTDTQYF.

The gene calls are TRBV6-2 or TRBV6-3 and TRBJ2-1; D is undetermined. V dropped 8 bases and J dropped 3 bases, with 17 bases sitting between them. The CDR3 spans 15 residues. Germline-derived CDR1 and CDR2 are MNHEY and SVGEGT. DNA for the CDR3: TGTGCCAGCGGGTCTAGAGGACGGGTCTACAATGAGCAGTTCTTC. Its protein product is CASGSRGRVYNEQFF.

A word on this clonotype: The junction and the germline gene differ at one end; a read error may be behind it. The chain recombines TRBV4-2 with TRBJ2-7; TRBD2 agrees at 11 bases. Germline V gene sequence: CDR1 LGHNA, CDR2 YNFKEQ. The CDR3 extends over 17 amino acids. The CDR3 DNA is TGTGCCAGCAGCCAAGATGGGGGACTAGCGGACTCCCACGAGCAGTACTTC. Amino acids: CASSQDGGLADSHEQYF.

This clonotype came up once. The chain recombines TRBV9 with TRBJ1-2; no firm D call. The CDR3 runs to 16 residues. Germline V gene lookup returns CDR1 SGDLS and CDR2 YYNGEE. Between the trimmed V and J ends, which lost 0 bases and 8 bases, there was a span of 20 bases. The CDR3 here is CASSVEPLATRGGYTF. DNA of the CDR3: TGTGCCAGCAGCGTAGAGCCCCTGGCAACCCGGGGAGGCTACACCTTC.

The chain has TRBV29-1 and TRBJ2-1, with D possibly matching TRBD1 (5 bases). CDR1 SQVTM and CDR2 ANQGSEA come from the germline V gene. The CDR3 covers 16 residues. The V end lost 6 bases, the J end lost 0 bases, and 18 bases lay between the germline ends. CDR3 nucleotides: TGCAGCGTCTACAGCGACAGCGCTTCCTCCTACAATGAGCAGTTCTTC. Translating it yields CSVYSDSASSYNEQFF.

This clonotype turned up a few times. V is TRBV19 and J is TRBJ2-5, with 8 bases fitting TRBD1. This CDR3 is built from 15 residues. V gave up 6 bases and J gave up 2 bases; unmatched junction bases: 8. In germline, CDR1 is LNHDA, CDR2 SQIVND (reference sequence). In nucleotides, the CDR3 is TGTGCCAGTAGCCTCAACAGGGGGGCACAAGAGACCCAGTACTTC. It specifies CASSLNRGAQETQYF.

The gene calls are TRBV21-1 and TRBJ2-7; TRBD1 is taken as the D call from the table, unchecked against the DNA. TRBV21-1 represents a pseudogene. The CDR3 has 18 residues. The CDR3 coding sequence is TGTGCCAGCAGCAAAGGCGAAGGGGGCGCCTACGTAGCCTACGAGCAGTACTTC. It codes for CASSKGEGGAYVAYEQYF.